What follows are 28 T cell receptor beta chains derived from one specimen sequenced in a study of blood T cell repertoires in COVID-19. Assay used: immunoSEQ multiplex PCR; TCRdb lists only in-frame clones, some missing. The sample has 350,000 to 550,000 clones, around 88% seen once; the top ten hold about 4.3%. The sample was peripheral blood. The receptors were sampled from a woman aged 30 to 39 with acute or convalescent COVID-19.

The V gene is TRBV28, the J gene TRBJ1-2; 11 positions match TRBD1. V trimming: 3 bases; J trimming: 8 bases; junction bases outside the gene matches: 5. The CDR3 is 14 residues long. Germline V gives CDR1 MDHEN, CDR2 SYDVKM. The DNA for the CDR3 is TGTGCCAGCAGTTTCCCGGGACAGGGGGAAGGCTACACCTTC. It yields the protein CASSFPGQGEGYTF.

The gene calls are TRBV27 and TRBJ1-1; a weak D match, TRBD1 (6 bases). The CDR3 consists of 15 residues. Germline assignment: CDR1 MNHEY and CDR2 SMNVEV (reference sequence). V was shortened by 4 bases and J by 5 bases, with 17 bases between the two germline ends. CDR3 sequence (DNA): TGTGCCAGCAGTTCACCACGGGGGGCAGGGACTGAAGCTTTCTTT. It specifies CASSSPRGAGTEAFF.

For the CDR3, the DNA is TGTGCCAGCTCCCCCCTCCGGGGGGACTATGGCTACACCTTC. It codes for CASSPLRGDYGYTF. The chain uses TRBV18 and TRBJ1-2, with TRBD1 as a possible D gene (5 bases). Per the germline V gene, CDR1 is KGHSH and CDR2 is LQKENI. V was pared by 6 bases and J by 3 bases, with 14 bases between. The CDR3 is 14 residues long.

This clone came up once. J is TRBJ2-2 and V is TRBV7-3, with D perhaps matching TRBD2 (5 bases). CDR1 is SGHTA and CDR2 is FQGTGA in the germline V gene. There are 13 residues in the CDR3. V dropped 3 bases and J dropped 4 bases, with 6 bases sitting between them. CDR3 loop: CASSFRGTGELFF. CDR3 sequence (DNA): TGTGCCAGCAGCTTCCGGGGCACCGGGGAGCTGTTTTTT.

V is TRBV28 and J is TRBJ1-2, with 7 bases aligning to TRBD1. Germline lookup yields CDR1 MDHEN and CDR2 SYDVKM. V shed 5 bases, J shed 1 base, and the junction held 4 bases outside the gene matches. This CDR3 region has 14 residues. The CDR3 protein is CASSNRQGNYGYTF. CDR3 DNA: TGTGCCAGCAGTAATAGACAGGGTAACTATGGCTACACCTTC.

Concerning this clone itself: In the same sample, other DNA sequences code for this CDR3. This chain joins TRBV5-1 and TRBJ1-6, with 9 bases that match TRBD1. This CDR3 is 14 amino acids long. The V and J ends lost 4 bases and 7 bases, in that order; junction bases with no gene match: 3. The germline V gene has CDR1 SGHRS and CDR2 YFSETQ. Written as DNA, the CDR3 is TGCGCCAGCAGCCCTGACAGGGGGAATTCACCCCTCCACTTT. This codes for CASSPDRGNSPLHF.

The chain combines TRBV28 with TRBJ2-5, with 8 bases fitting TRBD1. Germline lookup yields CDR1 MDHEN and CDR2 SYDVKM. The ends lost 7 bases at V and 5 bases at J; junction bases unmatched: 6. The CDR3 loop spans 13 amino acids. The CDR3 nucleotides read TGTGCCAGCACCCGGACAGGGACTGAGACCCAGTACTTC. The encoded protein is CASTRTGTETQYF. Full variable domain (remainder filled in from reference TRBV28 and TRBJ2-5): DVKVTQSSRYLVKRTGEKVFLECVQDMDHENMFWYRQDPGLGLRLIYFSYDVKMKEKGDIPEGYSVSREKKERFSLILESASTNQTSMYLCASTRTGTETQYFGPGTRLLVL.

The chain is built from TRBV15 and TRBJ1-1; the match to TRBD1 covers 8 bases. J lost 2 bases, V lost 4 bases, and 3 bases had no gene match. CDR3 length: 14 residues. Looked up from germline, CDR1 is LNHNV and CDR2 is YYDKDF (reference sequence). The CDR3 coding sequence is TGTGCCACCAGCAATGACAGGGGTAACACTGAAGCTTTCTTT. This codes for CATSNDRGNTEAFF.

The V gene is TRBV2, the J gene TRBJ2-5, with TRBD2 identical over 11 bases. This CDR3 is 15 amino acids long. Unmatched junction bases numbered 8, after V lost 6 bases and J lost 5 bases. Germline V lookup: CDR1 SNHLY, CDR2 FYNNEI. The DNA of the CDR3 is TGTGCCAGCAGACCTAGCGGGGGGCTCGGGGAGACCCAGTACTTC. Protein: CASRPSGGLGETQYF.

The CDR3 protein is CASSLWPGGTDHQSERNYGYTF. The CDR3 DNA reads TGTGCCAGCAGTCTTTGGCCGGGAGGGACAGACCACCAGAGCGAACGTAACTATGGCTACACCTTC. This rearrangement joins TRBV28 to TRBJ1-2, with TRBD1 identical over 7 bases. The CDR3 is 22 amino acids. Trimming cost V 5 bases and J 1 base; bases outside gene matches: 28. Germline CDR1 reads MDHEN; CDR2 reads SYDVKM.

The chain couples TRBV30 to TRBJ1-1; D is ambiguous. Germline CDR1 GTSNPN, CDR2 SVGIG (reference sequence). Trimming pared 0 bases from V and 10 bases from J, leaving 9 bases between. The CDR3 contains 11 residues. CDR3 protein: CAWSVRGRAFF. CDR3 in DNA: TGTGCCTGGAGTGTACGAGGGAGAGCTTTCTTT.

This clone showed up just a few times. The rearrangement links TRBV27 to TRBJ1-6; the D gene is possibly TRBD1 (5 bases). Trimming removed 6 bases at V and 4 bases at J, with 16 bases between. From germline, CDR1 is MNHEY and CDR2 SMNVEV (reference sequence). This CDR3 has 16 amino acids. The CDR3, as DNA: TGTGCCAGCAGCCACCGCGGGGCAGCTTATAATTCACCCCTCCACTTT. It translates to CASSHRGAAYNSPLHF.

The chain employs TRBV5-1 and TRBJ1-2; D is uncertain. Per germline, CDR1 SGHRS and CDR2 YFSETQ. The CDR3 sequence is 13 residues long. Trimming removed 0 bases at V and 4 bases at J, with 7 bases between. CDR3 nucleotides: TGCGCCAGCAGCTTGGAGGCAGGCTATGGCTACACCTTC. Translated, it gives CASSLEAGYGYTF.

This chain uses TRBV2 with TRBJ1-5, with TRBD1 matching 8 bases. This CDR3 spans 17 amino acids. Looked up from germline, CDR1 is SNHLY and CDR2 is FYNNEI. With 7 bases clipped from V and 5 bases from J, the junction kept 16 bases outside the gene matches. The CDR3, as DNA: TGTGCCAGCACGGGGTTTTCTACAGGGGGTTGGGATCAGCCCCAGCATTTT. Translating gives CASTGFSTGGWDQPQHF.

The gene calls are TRBV7-2 and TRBJ2-2, with 9 bases lining up with TRBD1. The CDR3 has 16 residues. Losses at the gene ends were 5 bases for V and 8 bases for J; bases not matched to a gene: 12. Germline loops: CDR1 SGHTA, CDR2 FQGNSA. CDR3 residues: CASSPSPGQGGGELFF. The DNA of the CDR3 is TGTGCCAGCAGCCCTAGCCCGGGACAGGGAGGAGGGGAGCTGTTTTTT. The entire variable domain, with the rest obtained from reference TRBV7-2 and TRBJ2-2, is as follows: GAGVSQSPSNKVTEKGKDVELRCDPISGHTALYWYRQSLGQGLEFLIYFQGNSAPDKSGLPSDRFSAERTGGSVSTLTIQRTQQEDSAVYLCASSPSPGQGGGELFFGEGSRLTVL.

This clone was observed a handful of times. The V call is TRBV9, the J call TRBJ2-2; 11 positions agree with TRBD2. CDR3 size: 15 residues. With 4 bases clipped from V and 5 bases from J, the junction kept 4 bases outside the gene matches. Germline V gene data show CDR1 as SGDLS and CDR2 as YYNGEE. DNA for the CDR3: TGTGCCAGCAGCATGACTAGCGGGGAGACCGGGGAGCTGTTTTTT. Residues: CASSMTSGETGELFF.

The CDR3: CASSIGQGGKAFF. The CDR3 nucleotides are TGTGCCAGCAGTATAGGACAGGGCGGTAAGGCTTTCTTT. The chain links TRBV28 to TRBJ1-1, with 8 positions matching TRBD1. The CDR3 totals 13 residues. Germline lookup yields CDR1 MDHEN and CDR2 SYDVKM. V gave up 5 bases and J gave up 11 bases; unmatched junction bases: 10.

This chain uses TRBV5-1 with TRBJ2-3; 11 bases line up with TRBD1. With 0 bases clipped from V and 4 bases from J, the junction kept 4 bases outside the gene matches. Germline V gives CDR1 SGHRS, CDR2 YFSETQ. The CDR3 consists of 16 residues. The CDR3 region has the DNA TGCGCCAGCAGCTTGGAAGCGGGACAGGGGGCAGATACGCAGTATTTT. Its protein product is CASSLEAGQGADTQYF. Full variable domain (rest looked up from reference TRBV5-1 and TRBJ2-3): KAGVTQTPRYLIKTRGQQVTLSCSPISGHRSVSWYQQTPGQGLQFLFEYFSETQRNKGNFPGRFSGRQFSNSRSEMNVSTLELGDSALYLCASSLEAGQGADTQYFGPGTRLTVL.

This chain uses TRBV6-1 with TRBJ2-2; D perhaps matches TRBD1 (5 bases). This CDR3 has 15 amino acids. Germline loops: CDR1 MNHNS, CDR2 SASEGT. The V end lost 3 bases, the J end lost 4 bases, and 12 bases lay between the germline ends. The CDR3 protein is CASSEGRAPTGELFF. In nucleotides, the CDR3 is TGTGCCAGCAGTGAGGGCAGGGCCCCCACCGGGGAGCTGTTTTTT.

The V gene is TRBV6-5, the J gene TRBJ1-1, with no clear D. V was pared by 6 bases and J by 0 bases, with 8 bases between. From germline, CDR1 is MNHEY and CDR2 SVGAGI. The CDR3 has 13 amino acids. The CDR3 DNA reads as TGTGCCAGCAGGGGCAGTATGAACACTGAAGCTTTCTTT. Residues: CASRGSMNTEAFF.

A single count supports this clone. The chain uses TRBV19 and TRBJ1-1; D gene unclear. This CDR3 region has 13 residues. V was shortened by 5 bases and J by 0 bases, with 7 bases between the two germline ends. Germline CDR1 is LNHDA and CDR2 is SQIVND (reference sequence). The CDR3 is CASSYSMNTEAFF. Here the CDR3 DNA reads TGTGCCAGTAGTTACAGCATGAACACTGAAGCTTTCTTT. The variable domain in full, completed from reference TRBV19 and TRBJ1-1, reads DGGITQSPKYLFRKEGQNVTLSCEQNLNHDAMYWYRQDPGQGLRLIYYSQIVNDFQKGDIAEGYSVSREKKESFPLTVTSAQKNPTAFYLCASSYSMNTEAFFGQGTRLTVV.

CDR3 region: CASSQQLSGANVLTF. CDR3 nucleotide sequence: TGTGCCAGCTCACAACAGCTCTCTGGGGCCAACGTCCTGACTTTC. The chain recombines TRBV18 with TRBJ2-6; no definite D call. Germline CDR1 KGHSH, CDR2 LQKENI. Trimming removed 4 bases from V and 0 bases from J, with 7 bases in between. This CDR3 region has 15 residues.

The chain recombines TRBV5-1 with TRBJ2-5, with TRBD2 matching over 9 bases. The V and J ends lost 0 bases and 5 bases, in that order; junction bases with no gene match: 8. The CDR3 consists of 16 residues. Germline-derived CDR1 and CDR2 are SGHRS and YFSETQ. CDR3 sequence (DNA): TGCGCCAGCAGCTTGGAGGCTAGCGGGGTAATGGAGACCCAGTACTTC. The encoded protein is CASSLEASGVMETQYF.

V usage is TRBV29-1 and J usage is TRBJ2-5; D is possibly TRBD2 (6 bases). The ends were cut back, 6 bases at V and 5 bases at J, with 13 bases in the middle. Germline CDR1 reads SQVTM; CDR2 reads ANQGSEA. This CDR3 spans 12 amino acids. CDR3 in amino acids: CSVRLVRETQYF. The CDR3, as DNA: TGCAGCGTGCGACTAGTCCGTGAGACCCAGTACTTC.

The chain joins TRBV11-2 to TRBJ1-4, with TRBD1 identical over 9 bases. The CDR3 runs 14 residues. Germline V gene data show CDR1 as SGHAT and CDR2 as FQNNGV. Trimming took 5 bases from V and 8 from J; bases not matched to a gene: 6. Here the CDR3 reads CASSKGQGSEKLFF. The DNA of the CDR3 is TGTGCCAGCAGCAAGGGACAGGGTAGCGAAAAACTGTTTTTT. The full variable domain, in which reference TRBV11-2 and TRBJ1-4 provide the parts outside the CDR3, is EAGVAQSPRYKIIEKRQSVAFWCNPISGHATLYWYQQILGQGPKLLIQFQNNGVVDDSQLPKDRFSAERLKGVDSTLKIQPAKLEDSAVYLCASSKGQGSEKLFFGSGTQLSVL.

Notes on this clone: Other DNA sequences from this sample encode an identical CDR3 as well. This chain links TRBV27 with TRBJ1-2; a possible D gene is TRBD1 (6 bases). The V end lost 3 bases, the J end lost 6 bases, and 11 bases lay between the germline ends. The CDR3 has 13 residues. CDR1 is MNHEY, CDR2 SMNVEV, per germline (reference sequence). The DNA of the CDR3 is TGTGCCAGCAGTTTTCCGGGGGGCGATGGCTACACCTTC. Translated: CASSFPGGDGYTF.

In this sample, this clone turned up once. The chain employs TRBV24-1 and TRBJ2-3, with 9 bases lining up with TRBD1. The V gene end was trimmed by 7 bases and the J gene end by 3 bases; junction bases not matched to a gene: 10. CDR3 size: 16 residues. CDR1 is KGHDR, CDR2 SFDVKD, per germline. The CDR3 bases are TGTGCCACCAGCCCCGGTCGGACAGGGGTGACAGATACGCAGTATTTT. It codes for CATSPGRTGVTDTQYF.

The chain couples TRBV24-1 to TRBJ1-5, with a weak D call TRBD1 (5 bases). Trimming removed 4 bases from V and 5 bases from J, with 5 bases in between. The CDR3 spans 12 residues. CDR1 is KGHDR, CDR2 SFDVKD, per germline. DNA of the CDR3: TGTGCCACCAGTGACAGGGATCAGCCCCAGCATTTT. Residues: CATSDRDQPQHF.